The 10 T cell receptor beta chains given below trace back to one sample, sequenced in a study of neurological immune-mediated disorders (dated by TCRdb to the late 2010s). Libraries were prepared through 5' RACE. Instrument used: Illumina HiSeq 2500. Through fastp at Q25 and MiXCR, TCRdb rebuilt clones from the public reads, retaining in-frame beta chains. Each entry merges the rows of one CDR3 protein and shows their most common DNA and genes. Recorded for this sample are 40,000 to 60,000 distinct CDR3 sequences; about 3.7% of them occurred a single time. The ten largest clonotypes hold about 5.5% of the sample. The specimen was PBMCs. The receptor source for this set is a man in his forties with multiple sclerosis.

This clonotype was counted ten times or more. CDR3 sequence (DNA): TGTGCCACCAGTGACCCGACAGGCCGATCCACAGATACGCAGTATTTT. Protein: CATSDPTGRSTDTQYF. The J gene is TRBJ2-3, the V gene TRBV24-1; D might be TRBD1 (6 bases). V was cut by 4 bases and J by 2 bases, with 15 bases left in between. CDR1 and CDR2 from the germline V gene are KGHDR and SFDVKD. This CDR3 is 16 amino acids long.

The table lists this clonotype with many counts. This sequence joins TRBV12-3 or TRBV12-4 and TRBJ2-2; the match to TRBD1 covers 8 bases. The CDR3 has 16 residues. The ends lost 6 bases at V and 8 bases at J; junction bases unmatched: 14. The CDR3 here is CASSLRGTGKPGELFF. The CDR3 nucleotides are TGTGCCAGCAGCTTACGGGGGACAGGCAAGCCTGGGGAGCTGTTTTTT.

As concerns this clonotype: This clone may be a read error of a much larger clone one base away. V and J are TRBV27 and TRBJ1-5, with D uncertain. CDR1 and CDR2 (germline): MNHEY, SMNVEV (reference sequence). This CDR3 has 13 residues. The V gene lost 1 base and the J gene lost 6 bases, with 7 bases spanning the gap. The CDR3 nucleotides read TGTGCCAGCAGTTTATATATGGGTCAGCCCCAGCATTTT. Translating gives CASSLYMGQPQHF.

This clonotype was recorded many times. The CDR3, as DNA: TGTGCCAGCAGCCATCCCAGACAAGAGACCCAGTACTTC. Protein product: CASSHPRQETQYF. This sequence joins TRBV3-1 and TRBJ2-5, with no clear D. In germline, CDR1 is LGHDT, CDR2 YNNKEL (reference sequence). The CDR3 extends over 13 amino acids. V dropped 3 bases and J dropped 2 bases, with 7 bases sitting between them.

In this sample, this clonotype turned up many times. V is TRBV18 and J is TRBJ2-3; D gene ambiguous. From germline, CDR1 is KGHSH and CDR2 LQKENI. This CDR3 spans 13 amino acids. V lost 5 bases and J 5 bases, leaving 11 bases between the germline ends. The CDR3 loop is CASSTNVGDTQYF. DNA for the CDR3: TGTGCCAGCTCAACGAACGTGGGAGATACGCAGTATTTT.

This clonotype was detected many times. This chain links TRBV20-1 with TRBJ1-1; no firm D call. The V end was cut by 0 bases, the J end by 3 bases, with 8 bases between. This CDR3 is 13 amino acids long. From germline, CDR1 is DFQATT and CDR2 SNEGSKA (reference sequence). CDR3 protein: CSARDLVYTEAFF. The CDR3 region has the DNA TGCAGTGCTAGAGATTTGGTCTACACTGAAGCTTTCTTT.

This clonotype has more than one count but fewer than ten. At one of its ends the junction is not consistent with the germline gene, which may arise from a read error. CDR3 sequence reads: CASSLDRVSYNSPLNF. CDR3 bases: TGCGCCAGCAGCTTGGACAGGGTCTCCTATAATTCACCCCTCAACTTT. The chain is built from TRBV5-1 and TRBJ1-6, with D tentatively TRBD1 (6 bases). The CDR3 is 16 residues long. From germline, CDR1 is SGHRS and CDR2 YFSETQ.

There are many counts of this clonotype. The chain uses TRBV27 and TRBJ2-7; tentative D call: TRBD2 (6 bases). The CDR3 covers 14 residues. Germline loops: CDR1 MNHEY, CDR2 SMNVEV (reference sequence). Trimming removed 2 bases at V and 0 bases at J, with 8 bases between. The DNA for the CDR3 is TGTGCCAGCAGTTTAGGGCGGGACTCCTACGAGCAGTACTTC. Translated, it gives CASSLGRDSYEQYF.

This clonotype came up many times. The V call is TRBV20-1, the J call TRBJ2-3; a possible D gene is TRBD2 (6 bases). CDR3 length equals 16 residues. Germline V lookup: CDR1 DFQATT, CDR2 SNEGSKA (reference sequence). Here the CDR3 DNA reads TGCAGCCAGTCGGCGGGGACGCTTTTTAGCACAGATACGCAGTATTTT. Encoded protein: CSQSAGTLFSTDTQYF.

The sample holds many counts of this clonotype. The chain employs TRBV6-5 and TRBJ2-5; 8 nucleotides match TRBD2. This CDR3 comprises 13 residues. J gave up 2 bases and V 7 bases, and 3 bases lay outside the gene matches. Germline lookup yields CDR1 MNHEY and CDR2 SVGAGI. The CDR3 here is CASTERGQETQYF. The CDR3 DNA reads TGTGCCAGCACTGAGCGGGGGCAAGAGACCCAGTACTTC.